A single sample gave rise to the 17 T cell receptor beta chains below, sequenced in a study of regulatory T cells in long-lasting Graves disease. Libraries of TCR beta came from iRepertoire HTBI primers plus Arm-PCR of CDR3 regions. TCRdb passed the multiplex PCR reads through MiXCR, listing each CDR3 protein once. The sample carries 400,000 or so distinct CDR3 sequences, under 25% recorded once. Specified time point: persistent/refractory GD, antithyroid drugs over 5 years with positive TRAb. The TCR library was made from RNA that had been extracted from PBMCs in TRIzol. Here the sequenced sample was peripheral blood mononuclear cells (PBMCs), taken when the disease was refractory, from a patient treated with antithyroid drugs. The receptors shown here come from a female donor with Graves disease.

This clonotype was seen at least ten times. The chain couples TRBV28 to TRBJ1-4; D is possibly TRBD1 (6 bases). V lost 2 bases and J lost 3, with 13 bases in between. The germline V gene has CDR1 MDHEN and CDR2 SYDVKM. The CDR3 has 16 amino acids. The CDR3 bases are TGTGCCAGCAGTTTAGACAGGATGGTGGCTAATGAAAAACTGTTTTTT. This codes for CASSLDRMVANEKLFF. The whole variable domain, filled in from reference TRBV28 and TRBJ1-4, reads DVKVTQSSRYLVKRTGEKVFLECVQDMDHENMFWYRQDPGLGLRLIYFSYDVKMKEKGDIPEGYSVSREKKERFSLILESASTNQTSMYLCASSLDRMVANEKLFFGSGTQLSVL.

This rearrangement joins TRBV5-1 to TRBJ2-7, with D unclear. The CDR3 extends over 11 amino acids. Germline values: CDR1 SGHRS, CDR2 YFSETQ. V lost 4 bases and J lost 8, with 10 bases in between. The DNA for the CDR3 is TGCGCCAGCAGCCAATACGGCAAGCAGTACTTC. Protein sequence: CASSQYGKQYF.

In its sample, this clonotype was seen many times. This chain connects TRBV12-3 or TRBV12-4 to TRBJ2-2; TRBD2 is a possible D gene (5 bases). V gave up 3 bases and J gave up 5 bases, with 7 bases separating them. The CDR3 has 13 amino acids. The DNA of the CDR3 is TGTGCCAGCAGTTTCGGCGGGACCGGGGAGCTGTTTTTT. Residues: CASSFGGTGELFF.

The chain uses TRBV11-1 and TRBJ2-7; 10 positions match TRBD1. Germline V CDR1 and CDR2: SGHAT, FQDESV (reference sequence). The CDR3 is 16 residues long. Trimming cost V 3 bases and J 4 bases; bases outside gene matches: 9. CDR3 in amino acids: CASSFTTGTGDYEQYF. In DNA, the CDR3 is TGTGCCAGCAGCTTCACTACCGGGACAGGGGATTACGAGCAGTACTTC.

In this sample, this clonotype turned up many times. The chain is built from TRBV6-1 and TRBJ2-5, with 7 bases that match TRBD1. V lost 6 bases and J lost 1; bases outside the gene matches: 8. CDR1 MNHNS and CDR2 SASEGT come from the germline V gene. This CDR3 is 15 amino acids long. The DNA of the CDR3 is TGTGCCAGCAGCAACCCGGGACAGCCCCAAGAGACCCAGTACTTC. It is translated as CASSNPGQPQETQYF.

Only a few counts were recorded for this clonotype. The rearrangement uses TRBV28 and TRBJ1-3, with D possibly being TRBD1 (6 bases). V was clipped by 6 bases and J by 0 bases, with 15 bases between them. The germline V gene encodes CDR1 MDHEN and CDR2 SYDVKM. The CDR3 is 16 amino acids. The CDR3 region is CASSPGQRSSGNTIYF. The CDR3 nucleotides are TGTGCCAGCAGCCCAGGACAGCGTAGCTCTGGAAACACCATATATTTT.

This chain links TRBV19 with TRBJ1-4; TRBD1 matches 9 bases. Germline V CDR1 and CDR2: LNHDA, SQIVND (reference sequence). This CDR3 contains 15 residues. With V trimmed by 3 bases and J by 5 bases, 4 bases remained unmatched. CDR3 nucleotides: TGTGCCAGTAGTATCGGAGGGACAGGGAATGAAAAACTGTTTTTT. It translates to CASSIGGTGNEKLFF.

Worth noting for this clonotype: The junction does not match germline at one end; this may be a read error. This chain uses TRBV18 with TRBJ2-5; D possibly uses TRBD1 or TRBD2 (5 bases each). The CDR3 has 15 residues. CDR1 is KGHSH and CDR2 is LQKENI in the germline V gene. CDR3 residues: CASSPLGTVQEAQYF. In nucleotides, the CDR3 is TGTGCCAGCTCACCTCTCGGGACGGTCCAAGAGGCCCAGTACTTC.

This clonotype showed up just a few times. The genes are TRBV3-1 and TRBJ2-7; D is perhaps TRBD1 (5 bases). The CDR3 has 13 residues. Germline loops: CDR1 LGHDT, CDR2 YNNKEL (reference sequence). V lost 0 bases and J lost 5, with 8 bases in between. The CDR3 spells CASSQEWGDEQYF. The CDR3 DNA reads as TGTGCCAGCAGCCAAGAATGGGGCGACGAGCAGTACTTC.

With regard to this clonotype: A much larger clone is a single base away; this may be a read error. This chain uses TRBV5-1 with TRBJ1-6; maybe TRBD1 (6 bases). Germline V lookup: CDR1 SGHRS, CDR2 YFSETQ. This CDR3 comprises 13 residues. The CDR3 bases are TGCGCCAGCAGCTTGGACGGGGGCGCCGGAACTTTCTTT. The encoded protein is CASSLDGGAGTFF.

This clonotype has at least ten counts. The V gene is TRBV28, the J gene TRBJ1-5, with D hard to call. The V and J ends lost 2 bases and 2 bases respectively, with 7 bases between them. In germline, CDR1 is MDHEN, CDR2 SYDVKM. The CDR3 loop spans 14 amino acids. Here the CDR3 reads CASSLGGGNQPQHF. DNA of the CDR3: TGTGCCAGCAGTTTAGGAGGTGGCAATCAGCCCCAGCATTTT.

This clonotype occurred many times. The V gene is TRBV6-2 or TRBV6-3, the J gene TRBJ1-6; D might be TRBD1 (5 bases). Germline CDR1 reads MNHEY; CDR2 reads SVGEGT. Trimming pared 6 bases from V and 10 bases from J, leaving 22 bases between. CDR3 length: 16 residues. DNA of the CDR3: TGTGCCAGCAGCGAACAGGACATCTCCTCGAACTCACCCCTCCACTTT. It codes for CASSEQDISSNSPLHF.

This rearrangement joins TRBV30 to TRBJ2-2; either TRBD1 or TRBD2 may supply D (5 bases each). Trimming removed 5 bases at V and 8 bases at J, with 24 bases between. The CDR3 spans 16 residues. Germline assignment: CDR1 GTSNPN and CDR2 SVGIG (reference sequence). In DNA form, the CDR3 reads TGTGCCTGGCATCCGGGATCACTAGGGGCGGTAGGGGAGCTGTTTTTT. Amino acid sequence: CAWHPGSLGAVGELFF.

About this clonotype itself: The junction departs from the called germline gene at one end, perhaps through a read error. The chain carries TRBV18 and TRBJ2-2; perhaps TRBD1 as D (6 bases). Germline V lookup: CDR1 KGHSH, CDR2 LQKENI. The CDR3 has 16 amino acids. The CDR3 protein is CVSSRRGQANTGELFF. The DNA for the CDR3 is TGTGTCAGCTCACGAAGGGGACAAGCGAACACCGGGGAGCTGTTTTTT.

The chain couples TRBV6-2 or TRBV6-3 to TRBJ2-7; 8 nucleotides align to TRBD1. Germline trimming cut 8 bases from V and 0 bases from J; bases unmatched to any gene: 3. Germline lookup yields CDR1 MNHEY and CDR2 SVGEGT. This CDR3 comprises 13 residues. Written as DNA, the CDR3 is TGTGCCAGCGGGACAGGTAACTCCTACGAGCAGTACTTC. Amino acid sequence: CASGTGNSYEQYF.

Note on this clonotype: This clone may be a read error of a much larger clone one base away. V gene TRBV6-1 combines with J gene TRBJ1-2; a weak D match, TRBD1 (6 bases). The CDR3 has 13 residues. Germline V gene lookup returns CDR1 MNHNS and CDR2 SASEGT. CDR3 DNA: TGTGCCAGCAGTGAGACAGGTTCCTATGGCTACGCCTTC. It specifies CASSETGSYGYAF.

This clonotype was seen a few times. The genes are TRBV28 and TRBJ2-7; the match to TRBD1 covers 11 bases. Germline assignment: CDR1 MDHEN and CDR2 SYDVKM. V gave up 5 bases and J gave up 6 bases; unmatched junction bases: 9. The CDR3 totals 15 residues. CDR3 sequence: CASSPWGTGGGEQYF. The CDR3 DNA follows: TGTGCCAGCAGTCCATGGGGGACAGGGGGTGGCGAGCAGTACTTC.